This T cell receptor (beta chain) was profiled in a study of blood T cells in healthy people across ages (dated by TCRdb to about 2015). Background for the entire study: In model experiments, template switching captured about one uniquely barcoded TCR beta cDNA molecule for every two T cells. Donors were grouped into four age groups: young (average roughly 15 years), middle-aged (under 40), aged (around 62) and long-lived (just over 80). Using deep sequencing normalized with unique cDNA molecular identifiers, the study measured how TCR beta repertoire diversity changes with age. Donors of different ages were randomly distributed across sequencing lanes to avoid experimental bias. The study analyzed two additional independent replicas of 1 million unique cDNA reads from the same blood draw for two donors, one aged 18 to 29 and one aged 80 or older. Results and caveats for the whole study, not just this receptor: Donor CMV infection status was unknown, potentially confounding age-related changes in expanded clonotypes. Since profiling was done on bulk unsorted PBMCs, naive and antigen-experienced compartments could not be conclusively compared. Compared with the aged group, the long-lived group had more naive CD4+ T cells, fewer expanded clones and increased TCR diversity, suggesting age selection. A strong correlation was found between observed TCR beta diversity and the percentage of naive T cells measured by flow cytometry. Observed TCR beta diversity per million T cells fell roughly linearly with age, and a significant reduction was already apparent by age around 40. Estimates of total diversity based on one million sequenced T cells were regarded as lower bounds and as underestimates.

The CDR3 contains 14 residues, cysteine and phenylalanine counted. The kept DNA is CDR3 alone, 42 bases in frame from the first base. The germline V end is reduced by 6 bases and the J end by 1 base; junction bases left unmatched: 6. Via the germline V gene, CDR1 is SQVTM and CDR2 ANQGSEA. A few counts support this clonotype. It lacks a known antigen. The record has no base qualities; no much larger clone is one base away. Library prep was done by 5' RACE. A second PCR of 7 to 11 cycles was performed with a sample-barcoded 5' primer and a J-beta primer mix. A template-switch 5' adaptor carrying 12 random nucleotides introduced a unique molecular identifier onto each TCR beta cDNA molecule. Each sample yielded at least 2.5 million CDR3-containing paired-end reads. First-strand cDNA synthesis was performed from all RNA using the Mint cDNA synthesis kit, with priming by a TRBC-specific oligonucleotide. All cDNA was treated with uracil-DNA glycosylase and then went through a first 18-cycle PCR with the universal primers M1SS and BC2_uni_R. In the authors' own workflow: For normalization, 1 million high-quality reads, each with a distinct molecular identifier, were randomly selected from each sample. Instead of being binned into consensus sequences, reads that shared molecular identifiers were thrown out. MiTCR, run with a Q25 quality threshold and the strictest error-elimination algorithm, handled CDR3 identification, clonotype clustering and error correction. A nonparametric unseen species model with Euler transformation was used to estimate lower-bound total TCR beta diversity. Using fastp trimming at Q25 and MiXCR clonotype assembly, TCRdb reanalyzed the public sequencing data and kept in-frame beta chains. One record per CDR3 amino acid sequence lists the most common genes and DNA. It is TCRdb's table, rather than the study itself, that gives the V and J calls and clone size. This sample is represented by some 1.8 million distinct CDR3 sequences; 39% of them were singletons. More than 20% of the sample rests with the top ten.

Systemically healthy Caucasian individuals from Russia, over 30 in total and aged roughly 6 to 95 years, were included as donors. About 10 milliliters of peripheral blood were collected from each donor into EDTA-treated Vacutainer tubes. PBMCs were isolated by Ficoll-Paque density-gradient centrifugation, with at least 6 million obtained per sample. Trizol reagent was used to extract total RNA from PBMCs, with at least 6 micrograms per sample. For every donor, an aliquot of PBMCs went through flow cytometry to measure the percentages of naive CD45RAhigh/CD27high T cells. The specimen sequenced was blood. The V gene is TRBV29-1 and the J gene is TRBJ2-5; 9 central nucleotides agree with TRBD1. The sequence derives from a human donor in good health. Here is the DNA: TGCAGCGTCCGAGGGACAGGGCTCCAAGAGACCCAGTACTTC. It codes for CSVRGTGLQETQYF.